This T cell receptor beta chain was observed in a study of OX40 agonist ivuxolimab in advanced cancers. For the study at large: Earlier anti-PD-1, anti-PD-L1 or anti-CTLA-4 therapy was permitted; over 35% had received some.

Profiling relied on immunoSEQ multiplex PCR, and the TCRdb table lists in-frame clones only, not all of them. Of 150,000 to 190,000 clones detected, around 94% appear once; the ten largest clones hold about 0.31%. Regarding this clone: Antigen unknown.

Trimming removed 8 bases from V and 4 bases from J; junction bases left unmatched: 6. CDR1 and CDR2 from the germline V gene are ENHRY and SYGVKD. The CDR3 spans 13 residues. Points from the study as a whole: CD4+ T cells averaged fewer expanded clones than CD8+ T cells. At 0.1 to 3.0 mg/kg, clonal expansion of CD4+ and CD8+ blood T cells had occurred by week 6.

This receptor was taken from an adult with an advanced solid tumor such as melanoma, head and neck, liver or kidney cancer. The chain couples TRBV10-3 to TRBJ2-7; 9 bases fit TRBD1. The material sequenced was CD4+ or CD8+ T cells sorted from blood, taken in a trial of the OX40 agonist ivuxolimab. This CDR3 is CAISLGQGYEQYF. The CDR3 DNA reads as TGTGCCATCTCCCTTGGACAGGGGTACGAGCAGTACTTC.